The rows below give T cell receptor beta chains drawn from one sample of a study of vaccination and CD4 T cells after COVID-19. No antigen is known for these receptors. Each CDR3 protein gets one entry after TCRdb re-called the PCR reads with MiXCR. Of around 20,000 distinct CDR3 sequences listed, approximately 33% were seen once; the top ten hold about 16%. What was sequenced was cultured CD4+ T cells from blood. Receptors originate from a human donor with COVID-19. The CDR3 runs from the conserved cysteine through the conserved F or W. The order of the fields is V gene, CDR3 protein.

TRBV11-2,CASSVLTGVNTEAFF
TRBV19,CASSQGQGAWNEQFF
TRBV28,CASSTPGSPTEAFF
TRBV15,CATSQLQTGTLNSPLHF
TRBV20-1,CSAAAGGAYNEQFF
TRBV7-9,CASSPLQGNGYTF
TRBV12-3/TRBV12-4,CASSLKGVGNQPQHF
TRBV19,CASSIPGQGVYGYTF
TRBV19,CASRTRQENYGYTF
TRBV19,CASRPDRVGQPQHF
TRBV20-1,CSAPRDKDEQYF
TRBV11-2,CASSLGGQTEAFF
TRBV6-5,CASSYSGTGGSPLHF